Included here is one T cell receptor (beta chain) sequence, with context. What it recognizes is unknown. These data originate in a study of T-cell reconstitution after alpha-beta-depleted transplantation in children. Library preparation (for TCRbeta) was performed with unique molecular identifiers. TCRdb processed the PCR reads anew with MiXCR; each CDR3 protein has one entry. The table shows around 450,000 distinct CDR3 sequences, with 43% occurring only once. Germline V CDR1 and CDR2: SGHRS, YFSETQ. Trimming shortened V by 0 bases and J by 5 bases, and 13 bases separated the two germline ends. The CDR3 consists of 15 residues. Findings of the study overall: The high TCRbeta diversity at day 60 in some patients came from surviving recipient T cells and thymic progenitors. Alpha-beta T cells present about two months after transplant were reported to originate from several hundred expanded graft clones. A year post-transplant, T-cell counts and diversity derived mostly from newly produced T cells.

V usage is TRBV5-1 and J usage is TRBJ2-3; D is unresolved. The receptor's source is a girl aged 2 to 9 with aplastic anemia, due to receive a stem cell transplant. The input for sequencing was PBMCs, taken before TCRalphabeta/CD19-depleted stem cell transplant. The CDR3 nucleotides read TGCGCCAGCAGCTTGGAGGCTGGTAGGCGAGATACGCAGTATTTT. Protein sequence: CASSLEAGRRDTQYF.